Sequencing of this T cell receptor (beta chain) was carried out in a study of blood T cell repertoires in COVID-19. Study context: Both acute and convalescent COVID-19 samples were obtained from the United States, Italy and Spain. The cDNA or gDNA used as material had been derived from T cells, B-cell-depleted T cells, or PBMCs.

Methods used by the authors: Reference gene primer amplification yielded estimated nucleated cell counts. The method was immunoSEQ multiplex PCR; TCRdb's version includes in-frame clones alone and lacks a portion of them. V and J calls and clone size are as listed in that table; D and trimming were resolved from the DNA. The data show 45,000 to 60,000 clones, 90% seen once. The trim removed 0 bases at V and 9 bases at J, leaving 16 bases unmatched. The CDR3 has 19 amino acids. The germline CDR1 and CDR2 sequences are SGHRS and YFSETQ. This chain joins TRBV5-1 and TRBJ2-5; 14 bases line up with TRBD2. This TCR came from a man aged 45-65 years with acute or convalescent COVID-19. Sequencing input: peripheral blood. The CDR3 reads CASSLVGLAGGGPPRAQYF. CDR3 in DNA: TGCGCCAGCAGCTTGGTCGGACTAGCGGGAGGTGGACCCCCCCGGGCCCAGTACTTC.